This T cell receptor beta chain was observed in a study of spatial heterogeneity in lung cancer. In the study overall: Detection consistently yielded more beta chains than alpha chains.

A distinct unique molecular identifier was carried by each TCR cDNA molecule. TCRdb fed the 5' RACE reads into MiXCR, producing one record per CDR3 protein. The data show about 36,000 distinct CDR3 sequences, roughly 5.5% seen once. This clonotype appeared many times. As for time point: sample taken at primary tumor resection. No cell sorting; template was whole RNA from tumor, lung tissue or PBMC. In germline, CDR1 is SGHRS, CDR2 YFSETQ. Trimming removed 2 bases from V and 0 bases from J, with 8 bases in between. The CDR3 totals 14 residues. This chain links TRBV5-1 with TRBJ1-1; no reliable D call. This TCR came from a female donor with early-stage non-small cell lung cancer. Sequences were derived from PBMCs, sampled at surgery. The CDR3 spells CASSFGSLNTEAFF. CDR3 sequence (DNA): TGCGCCAGCAGCTTCGGCAGCTTGAACACTGAAGCTTTCTTT.